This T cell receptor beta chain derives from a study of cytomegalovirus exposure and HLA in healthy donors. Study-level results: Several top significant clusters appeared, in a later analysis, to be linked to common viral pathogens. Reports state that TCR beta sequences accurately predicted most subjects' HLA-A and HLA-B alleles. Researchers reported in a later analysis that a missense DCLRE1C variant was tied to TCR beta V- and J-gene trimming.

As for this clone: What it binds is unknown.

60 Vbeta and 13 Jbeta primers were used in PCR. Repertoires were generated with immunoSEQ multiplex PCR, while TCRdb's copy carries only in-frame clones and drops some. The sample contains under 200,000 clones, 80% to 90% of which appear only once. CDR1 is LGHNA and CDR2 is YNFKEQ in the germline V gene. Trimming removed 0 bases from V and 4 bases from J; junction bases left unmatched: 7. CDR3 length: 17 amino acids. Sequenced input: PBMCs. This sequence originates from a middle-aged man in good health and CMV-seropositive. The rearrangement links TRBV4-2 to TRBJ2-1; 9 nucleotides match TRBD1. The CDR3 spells CASSQDKGQGRYNEQFF. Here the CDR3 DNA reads TGTGCCAGCAGCCAAGATAAAGGACAGGGGCGATACAATGAGCAGTTCTTC.